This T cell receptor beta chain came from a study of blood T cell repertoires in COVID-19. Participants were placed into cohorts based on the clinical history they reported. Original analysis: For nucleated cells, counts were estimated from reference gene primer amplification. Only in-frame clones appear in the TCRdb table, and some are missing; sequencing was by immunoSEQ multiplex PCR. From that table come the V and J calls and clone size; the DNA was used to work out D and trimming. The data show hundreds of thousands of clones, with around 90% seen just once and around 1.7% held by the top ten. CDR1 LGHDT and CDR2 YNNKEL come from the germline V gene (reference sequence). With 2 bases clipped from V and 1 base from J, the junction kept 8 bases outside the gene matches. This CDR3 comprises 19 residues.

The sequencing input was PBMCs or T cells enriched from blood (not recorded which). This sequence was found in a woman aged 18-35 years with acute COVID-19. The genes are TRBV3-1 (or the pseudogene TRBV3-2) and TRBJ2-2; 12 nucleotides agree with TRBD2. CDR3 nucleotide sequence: TGTGCCAGCAGCCAAATAAGGACGGGACTAGCGGGGAACACCGGGGAGCTGTTTTTT. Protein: CASSQIRTGLAGNTGELFF.